Below are 27 T cell receptor beta chains sequenced from a single sample in a study of T cell responses to AZD1222 COVID-19 vaccine. Sequencing was performed with immunoSEQ multiplex PCR; in TCRdb, only in-frame clones are kept and a portion is missing. Among around 94,000 clones listed, 85% were seen once. The sequencing here drew on peripheral blood, taken 28 days after the second AZD1222 dose. The source of these receptors is an adult who received the AZD1222 COVID-19 vaccine.

The chain is built from TRBV2 and TRBJ2-3; TRBD2 matches 10 bases. This CDR3 contains 15 residues. CDR1 and CDR2 (germline): SNHLY, FYNNEI. J gave up 1 base and V 4 bases, and 2 bases lay outside the gene matches. The CDR3 DNA follows: TGTGCCAGCAGTGGACTAGCGGGCCGCACAGATACGCAGTATTTT. Residues: CASSGLAGRTDTQYF.

This chain joins TRBV27 and TRBJ2-7; 8 nucleotides agree with TRBD1. The CDR3 is made up of 15 amino acids. J lost 5 bases, V lost 6 bases, and 12 bases had no gene match. Germline-derived CDR1 and CDR2 are MNHEY and SMNVEV (reference sequence). The CDR3 nucleotides read TGTGCCAGCAGGCCCAGACAGGGGATAGTCAACGAGCAGTACTTC. Its protein is CASRPRQGIVNEQYF.

The rearrangement uses TRBV2 and TRBJ1-2; the match to TRBD1 covers 7 bases. The CDR3 sequence is 15 residues long. Germline V gene sequence: CDR1 SNHLY, CDR2 FYNNEI. Unmatched junction bases numbered 9, after V lost 4 bases and J lost 4 bases. The CDR3 reads CASSAYGTAIYGYTF. The CDR3 DNA sequence: TGTGCCAGCAGTGCCTACGGGACAGCTATCTATGGCTACACCTTC. Complete variable domain (other parts from reference TRBV2 and TRBJ1-2): EPEVTQTPSHQVTQMGQEVILRCVPISNHLYFYWYRQILGQKVEFLVSFYNNEISEKSEIFDDQFSVERPDGSNFTLKIRSTKLEDSAMYFCASSAYGTAIYGYTFGSGTRLTVV.

The chain is built from TRBV7-6 and TRBJ1-2; a weak D match, TRBD1 (6 bases). Trimming took off 3 bases at V and 4 bases at J, with 9 bases between the two ends. CDR1 and CDR2 from the germline V gene are SGHVS and FNYEAQ. The CDR3 contains 13 residues. DNA for the CDR3: TGTGCCAGCAGCTTCACAGGGAGCTATGGCTACACCTTC. Translated, it gives CASSFTGSYGYTF.

The gene calls are TRBV9 and TRBJ1-1, with 7 bases fitting TRBD1. CDR1 and CDR2 from the germline V gene are SGDLS and YYNGEE. CDR3 length: 15 amino acids. V shed 3 bases and J 1 base; nucleotides not matched to a gene: 6. The CDR3 sequence: CASSAQGMGNTEAFF. The DNA of the CDR3 is TGTGCCAGCAGCGCACAGGGGATGGGGAACACTGAAGCTTTCTTT.

The chain links TRBV5-1 to TRBJ2-3, with 12 positions matching TRBD2. Trimming at V came to 4 bases and at J to 4 bases, leaving 7 bases not matched to a gene. The CDR3 covers 16 residues. CDR1 SGHRS and CDR2 YFSETQ come from the germline V gene. This CDR3 reads CASSRLAGVGADTQYF. For the CDR3, the DNA is TGCGCCAGCAGCAGACTAGCGGGAGTCGGCGCAGATACGCAGTATTTT.

The chain recombines TRBV28 with TRBJ2-7, with TRBD2 matching 7 bases. This CDR3 contains 13 residues. V dropped 10 bases and J dropped 3; count of bases not matched to a gene: 9. Germline CDR1 MDHEN, CDR2 SYDVKM. As DNA, the CDR3 is TGTGCCACCCGAAGCGGGACGCTCTACGAGCAGTACTTC. Residues: CATRSGTLYEQYF.

The chain carries TRBV7-8 and TRBJ2-7; D is perhaps TRBD1 (5 bases). From germline, CDR1 is SGHVS and CDR2 FQNEAQ. The V end was cut by 5 bases, the J end by 0 bases, with 14 bases between. The CDR3 runs to 15 residues. CDR3 loop: CASSPWGMSSYEQYF. The DNA of the CDR3 is TGTGCCAGCAGCCCCTGGGGCATGAGCTCCTACGAGCAGTACTTC. Variable domain in full (rest from reference TRBV7-8 and TRBJ2-7): GAGVSQSPRYKVAKRGQDVALRCDPISGHVSLFWYQQALGQGPEFLTYFQNEAQLDKSGLPSDRFFAERPEGSVSTLKIQRTQQEDSAVYLCASSPWGMSSYEQYFGPGTRLTVT.

The J gene is TRBJ1-4, the V gene TRBV2; D perhaps matches TRBD1 (5 bases). The CDR3 contains 13 residues. Trimming left V 7 bases short and J 5 bases short, with 11 bases between. Germline V lookup: CDR1 SNHLY, CDR2 FYNNEI. The CDR3, as DNA: TGTGCCAGCATCGGAAACAGGAATGAAAAACTGTTTTTT. Its translation: CASIGNRNEKLFF.

The genes are TRBV19 and TRBJ2-7; 7 nucleotides align to TRBD1. The germline CDR1 and CDR2 sequences are LNHDA and SQIVND (reference sequence). CDR3 length: 15 amino acids. Trimming removed 2 bases from V and 5 bases from J; junction bases left unmatched: 9. The CDR3 protein is CASSIRQGNLHEQYF. CDR3 bases: TGTGCCAGTAGTATAAGACAGGGTAATTTACACGAGCAGTACTTC.

The V gene is TRBV5-6, the J gene TRBJ2-7, with TRBD1 matching over 9 bases. The CDR3 runs to 16 residues. Germline CDR1 reads SGHDT; CDR2 reads YYEEEE. V lost 4 bases to trimming and J lost 3 bases; unmatched junction nucleotides: 11. The CDR3 here is CASSPAPGQGLYEQYF. CDR3 sequence (DNA): TGTGCCAGCAGCCCGGCACCGGGACAGGGTCTCTACGAGCAGTACTTC.

This clone was counted a few times. The CDR3 bases are TGTGCCAGCAGTTTTACAGACAACGAGCAGTACTTC. Protein sequence: CASSFTDNEQYF. The gene calls are TRBV28 and TRBJ2-7; D is ambiguous. The CDR3 runs to 12 residues. The germline V gene encodes CDR1 MDHEN and CDR2 SYDVKM. Trimming left V 3 bases short and J 5 bases short, with 8 bases between. The full variable domain, its missing parts supplied by reference TRBV28 and TRBJ2-7, is DVKVTQSSRYLVKRTGEKVFLECVQDMDHENMFWYRQDPGLGLRLIYFSYDVKMKEKGDIPEGYSVSREKKERFSLILESASTNQTSMYLCASSFTDNEQYFGPGTRLTVT.

The chain recombines TRBV11-2 with TRBJ1-1, with no clear D. Germline lookup yields CDR1 SGHAT and CDR2 FQNNGV. Trimming cost V 3 bases and J 2 bases, with 13 bases left between them. CDR3 length equals 15 residues. CDR3 sequence (DNA): TGTGCCAGCAGCTTCCCTGGACGGGCAAACACTGAAGCTTTCTTT. Residues: CASSFPGRANTEAFF.

V usage is TRBV6-4 and J usage is TRBJ1-6; D is unresolved. This CDR3 is 13 amino acids long. Germline assignment: CDR1 MRHNA and CDR2 SNTAGT. V lost 5 bases, J lost 5 bases, and 7 bases lay in between. CDR3 amino acids: CASSRQDNSPLHF. Written as DNA, the CDR3 is TGTGCCAGCAGTAGGCAGGATAATTCACCCCTCCACTTT.

This clone was observed once. The gene calls are TRBV15 and TRBJ1-4, with D possibly TRBD1 on 5 matching bases. Germline CDR1 reads LNHNV; CDR2 reads YYDKDF (reference sequence). With 0 bases removed from V and 11 bases from J, the gap between germline ends came to 13 bases. This CDR3 contains 14 residues. The CDR3 DNA is TGTGCCACCAGCAGAGACGAATTAAGGGACAAACTGTTTTTT. Protein sequence: CATSRDELRDKLFF.

The V and J genes are TRBV18 and TRBJ2-1, with TRBD2 matching over 8 bases. The CDR3 is 14 amino acids. Germline V CDR1 and CDR2: KGHSH, LQKENI. The trim removed 2 bases at V and 5 bases at J, leaving 2 bases unmatched. CDR3 amino acids: CASSPSSGDNEQFF. The DNA of the CDR3 is TGTGCCAGCTCACCAAGTAGCGGGGACAATGAGCAGTTCTTC.

This sequence joins TRBV2 and TRBJ2-1; TRBD1 aligns across 8 bases. Germline trimming cut 6 bases from V and 4 bases from J; bases unmatched to any gene: 8. Germline lookup yields CDR1 SNHLY and CDR2 FYNNEI. The CDR3 runs to 15 residues. In DNA, the CDR3 is TGTGCCAGCAGCGCCGGGACAGGACTGTACAATGAGCAGTTCTTC. It encodes CASSAGTGLYNEQFF.

The genes are TRBV14 and TRBJ2-1; D may be TRBD1 (5 bases). CDR1 is SGHDN, CDR2 FVKESK, per germline. The CDR3 runs to 15 residues. V lost 3 bases and J 3 bases, leaving 12 bases between the germline ends. The DNA for the CDR3 is TGTGCCAGCAGCCAGCTGGACACATTCTACAATGAGCAGTTCTTC. Amino acids: CASSQLDTFYNEQFF.

The chain employs TRBV7-2 and TRBJ1-2; TRBD1 matches at 8 bases. There are 16 residues in the CDR3. V was pared by 0 bases and J by 4 bases, with 7 bases of the junction left unmatched. Germline assignment: CDR1 SGHTA and CDR2 FQGNSA. The CDR3 spells CASSLAGTGGLYGYTF. The DNA for the CDR3 is TGTGCCAGCAGCTTAGCTGGGACAGGTGGGCTCTATGGCTACACCTTC.

This chain links TRBV7-9 with TRBJ2-5; tentatively, D is TRBD1 (6 bases). This CDR3 region has 12 residues. Germline values: CDR1 SEHNR, CDR2 FQNEAQ (reference sequence). The germline V and J ends were trimmed by 5 bases and 8 bases, with 12 bases remaining between them. DNA for the CDR3: TGTGCCAGCAGCCACAGGGATTTAACCCAGTACTTC. This translates into CASSHRDLTQYF. Filled out from reference TRBV7-9 and TRBJ2-5, the complete variable domain reads DTGVSQNPRHKITKRGQNVTFRCDPISEHNRLYWYRQTLGQGPEFLTYFQNEAQLEKSRLLSDRFSAERPKGSFSTLEIQRTEQGDSAMYLCASSHRDLTQYFGPGTRLLVL.

V gene TRBV12-5 combines with J gene TRBJ2-1; weak D call: TRBD2 (7 bases). CDR3 length: 19 amino acids. CDR1 LGHNT and CDR2 FRNRAP come from the germline V gene. The V and J ends lost 0 bases and 6 bases respectively, with 24 bases between them. Here the CDR3 DNA reads TGTGCTAGTGGTTTGGTAGGGGGAGCGGGGAGCTCAACTTTCAATGAGCAGTTCTTC. It codes for CASGLVGGAGSSTFNEQFF.

The V gene is TRBV6-5, the J gene TRBJ2-7, with D possibly being TRBD1 (6 bases). Trimming removed 6 bases from V and 2 bases from J, with 11 bases in between. Germline V gene data show CDR1 as MNHEY and CDR2 as SVGAGI. This CDR3 has 13 residues. CDR3 region: CASRRDNTYEQYF. For the CDR3, the DNA is TGTGCCAGCAGGAGGGACAATACCTACGAGCAGTACTTC.

The genes are TRBV2 and TRBJ2-7, with TRBD1 as a possible D gene (6 bases). From germline, CDR1 is SNHLY and CDR2 FYNNEI. The length of the CDR3 is 13 residues. V was clipped by 6 bases and J by 2 bases, with 11 bases between them. CDR3 residues: CASRGQTPYEQYF. CDR3 nucleotides: TGTGCCAGCAGAGGACAGACACCCTACGAGCAGTACTTC. Based on the CDR3 plus reference TRBV2 and TRBJ2-7, the full variable domain is EPEVTQTPSHQVTQMGQEVILRCVPISNHLYFYWYRQILGQKVEFLVSFYNNEISEKSEIFDDQFSVERPDGSNFTLKIRSTKLEDSAMYFCASRGQTPYEQYFGPGTRLTVT.

The genes are TRBV2 and TRBJ2-6; maybe TRBD1 (6 bases). CDR1 is SNHLY and CDR2 is FYNNEI in the germline V gene. The CDR3 is 15 amino acids. V lost 5 bases and J 1 base, leaving 9 bases between the germline ends. The CDR3 protein is CASSTGFSGANVLTF. The CDR3 DNA reads TGTGCCAGCAGTACAGGGTTTTCTGGGGCCAACGTCCTGACTTTC.

The chain carries TRBV10-1 and TRBJ2-1; the D gene is possibly TRBD2 (5 bases). V gave up 2 bases and J gave up 8 bases, with 16 bases separating them. Germline CDR1 reads WNHNN; CDR2 reads SYGVQD (reference sequence). There are 15 residues in the CDR3. DNA of the CDR3: TGCGCCAGCAGTGAGGAGGCGGGTGGTGTCTATGAGCAGTTCTTC. This encodes CASSEEAGGVYEQFF.

This chain connects TRBV6-1 to TRBJ2-2; weak D call: TRBD2 (6 bases). This CDR3 has 17 amino acids. V was clipped by 0 bases and J by 3 bases, with 14 bases between them. Looked up from germline, CDR1 is MNHNS and CDR2 is SASEGT. The CDR3 protein is CASSEAKGRGDTGELFF. CDR3 DNA sequence: TGTGCCAGCAGTGAAGCGAAGGGGCGGGGAGACACCGGGGAGCTGTTTTTT.

The chain is built from TRBV10-3 and TRBJ2-5; 8 bases align to TRBD2. Germline CDR1 reads ENHRY; CDR2 reads SYGVKD. This CDR3 region has 15 residues. Unmatched junction bases numbered 7, after V lost 3 bases and J lost 4 bases. CDR3 in DNA: TGTGCCATCAGTGACCCAGCGGGAGTGCGAGAGACCCAGTACTTC. Translating gives CAISDPAGVRETQYF.